This T cell receptor (beta chain) was profiled in a study of blood T cell repertoires in COVID-19. Overall study: The samples span acute and convalescent COVID-19 from the United States, Italy and Spain. From T cells, B-cell-depleted T cells, or PBMCs came the material, which was cDNA or gDNA.

This clone is a singleton in its sample. Per the original methods: Amplification of reference gene primers provided the estimated nucleated cell counts. Assay used: immunoSEQ multiplex PCR; TCRdb lists only in-frame clones, some missing. The V and J calls and clone size were taken over from that table, and D and trimming were inferred from the DNA. The sample shows about 200,000 clones, about 84% of them seen only once. After removal of 3 bases from V and 2 bases from J, the junction contained 2 bases not matched to a gene. The CDR3 length is 13 residues. CDR1 is SQVTM, CDR2 ANQGSEA, per germline. This chain connects TRBV29-1 to TRBJ2-3; 7 nucleotides align to TRBD2. The specimen sequenced was PBMCs or T cells enriched from blood (not recorded which). The receptor was isolated from a man in his forties with acute COVID-19. CDR3 loop: CSVDERDTDTQYF. The CDR3 region has the DNA TGCAGCGTTGATGAGCGGGACACAGATACGCAGTATTTT.